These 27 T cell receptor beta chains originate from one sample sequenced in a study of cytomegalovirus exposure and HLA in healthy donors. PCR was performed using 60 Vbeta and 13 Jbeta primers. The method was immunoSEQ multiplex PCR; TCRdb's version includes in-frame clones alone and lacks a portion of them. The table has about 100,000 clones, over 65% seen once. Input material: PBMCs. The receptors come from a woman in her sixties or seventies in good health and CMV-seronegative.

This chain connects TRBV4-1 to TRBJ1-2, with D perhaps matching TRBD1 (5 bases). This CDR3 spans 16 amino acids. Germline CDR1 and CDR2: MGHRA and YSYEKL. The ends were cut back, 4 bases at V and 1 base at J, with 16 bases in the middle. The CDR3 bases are TGCGCCAGCAGCCCCCCCCGCGGGGGGGGTAACTATGGCTACACCTTC. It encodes CASSPPRGGGNYGYTF.

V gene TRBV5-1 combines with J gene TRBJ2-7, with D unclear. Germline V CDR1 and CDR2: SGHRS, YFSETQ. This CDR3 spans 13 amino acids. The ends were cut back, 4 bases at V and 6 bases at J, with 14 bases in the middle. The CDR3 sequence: CASSVDRVSEQYF. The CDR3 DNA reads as TGCGCCAGCAGCGTCGATCGGGTCTCCGAGCAGTACTTC. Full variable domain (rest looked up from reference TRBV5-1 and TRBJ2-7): KAGVTQTPRYLIKTRGQQVTLSCSPISGHRSVSWYQQTPGQGLQFLFEYFSETQRNKGNFPGRFSGRQFSNSRSEMNVSTLELGDSALYLCASSVDRVSEQYFGPGTRLTVT.

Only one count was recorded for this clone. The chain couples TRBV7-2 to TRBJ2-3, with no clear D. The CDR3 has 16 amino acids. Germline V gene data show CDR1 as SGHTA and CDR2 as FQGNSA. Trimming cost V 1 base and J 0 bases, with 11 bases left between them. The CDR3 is CASSLDGRSSTDTQYF. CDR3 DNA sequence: TGTGCCAGCAGCTTAGATGGCCGTTCTAGCACAGATACGCAGTATTTT.

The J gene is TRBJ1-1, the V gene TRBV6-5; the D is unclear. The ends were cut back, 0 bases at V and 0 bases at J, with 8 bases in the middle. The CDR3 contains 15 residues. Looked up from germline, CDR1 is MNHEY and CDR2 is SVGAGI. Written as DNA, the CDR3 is TGTGCCAGCAGTTACTCGGTAGAGATGAACACTGAAGCTTTCTTT. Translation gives CASSYSVEMNTEAFF.

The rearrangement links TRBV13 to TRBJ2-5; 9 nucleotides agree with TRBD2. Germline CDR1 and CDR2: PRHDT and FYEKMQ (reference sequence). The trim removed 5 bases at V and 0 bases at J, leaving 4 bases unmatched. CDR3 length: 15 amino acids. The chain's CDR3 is CASSLTSGYQETQYF. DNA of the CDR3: TGTGCCAGCAGCCTGACTAGCGGCTACCAAGAGACCCAGTACTTC.

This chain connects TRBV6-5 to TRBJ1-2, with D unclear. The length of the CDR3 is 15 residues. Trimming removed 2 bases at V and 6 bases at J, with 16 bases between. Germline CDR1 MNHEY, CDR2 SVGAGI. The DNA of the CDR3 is TGTGCCAGCAGTTACGACGGTGACTTAAGAGATGGCTACACCTTC. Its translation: CASSYDGDLRDGYTF.

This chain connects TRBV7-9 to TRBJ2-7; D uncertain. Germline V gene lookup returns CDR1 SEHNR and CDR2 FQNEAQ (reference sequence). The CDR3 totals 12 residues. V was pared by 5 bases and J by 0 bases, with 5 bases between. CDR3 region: CASSPYSYEQYF. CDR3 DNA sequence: TGTGCCAGCAGCCCCTACTCCTACGAGCAGTACTTC.

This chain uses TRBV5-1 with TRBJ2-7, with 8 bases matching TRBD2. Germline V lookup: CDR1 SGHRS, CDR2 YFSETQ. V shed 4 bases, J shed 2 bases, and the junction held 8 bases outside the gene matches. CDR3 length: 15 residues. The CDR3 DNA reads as TGCGCCAGCAGCCCACGGGGGGGCCATACCTACGAGCAGTACTTC. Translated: CASSPRGGHTYEQYF.

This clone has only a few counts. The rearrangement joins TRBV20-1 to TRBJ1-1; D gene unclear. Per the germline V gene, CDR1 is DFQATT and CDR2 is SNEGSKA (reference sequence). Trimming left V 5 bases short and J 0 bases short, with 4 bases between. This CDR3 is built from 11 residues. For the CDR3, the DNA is TGCAGTGCTTATATGAACACTGAAGCTTTCTTT. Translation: CSAYMNTEAFF.

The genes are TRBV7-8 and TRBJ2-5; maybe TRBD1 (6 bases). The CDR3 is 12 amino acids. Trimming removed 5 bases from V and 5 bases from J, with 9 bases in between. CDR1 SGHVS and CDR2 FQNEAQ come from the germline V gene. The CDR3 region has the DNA TGTGCCAGCAGCGCCGACAGGGAGACCCAGTACTTC. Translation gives CASSADRETQYF.

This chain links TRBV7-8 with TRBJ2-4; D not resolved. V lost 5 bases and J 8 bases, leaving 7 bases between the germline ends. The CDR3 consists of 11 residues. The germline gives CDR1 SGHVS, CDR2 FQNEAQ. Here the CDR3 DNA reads TGTGCCAGCAGCCCGGGTTACATTCAGTACTTC. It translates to CASSPGYIQYF.

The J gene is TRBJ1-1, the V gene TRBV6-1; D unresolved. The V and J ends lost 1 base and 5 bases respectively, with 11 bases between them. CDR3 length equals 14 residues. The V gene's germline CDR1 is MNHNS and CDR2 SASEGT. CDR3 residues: CASSEGIQTTEAFF. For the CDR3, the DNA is TGTGCCAGCAGTGAAGGCATCCAAACTACTGAAGCTTTCTTT.

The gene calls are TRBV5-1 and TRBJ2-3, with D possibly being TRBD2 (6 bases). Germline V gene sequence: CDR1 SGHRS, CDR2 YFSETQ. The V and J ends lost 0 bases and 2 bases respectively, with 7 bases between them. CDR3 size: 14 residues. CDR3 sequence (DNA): TGCGCCAGCAGCTTGGGGGACTCCACAGATACGCAGTATTTT. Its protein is CASSLGDSTDTQYF.

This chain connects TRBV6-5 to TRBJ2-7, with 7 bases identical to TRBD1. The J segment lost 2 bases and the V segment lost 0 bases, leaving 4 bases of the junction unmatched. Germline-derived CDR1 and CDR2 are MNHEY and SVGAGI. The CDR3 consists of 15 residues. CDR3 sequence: CASSYSQQGAYEQYF. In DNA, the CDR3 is TGTGCCAGCAGTTACTCCCAGCAGGGGGCCTACGAGCAGTACTTC.

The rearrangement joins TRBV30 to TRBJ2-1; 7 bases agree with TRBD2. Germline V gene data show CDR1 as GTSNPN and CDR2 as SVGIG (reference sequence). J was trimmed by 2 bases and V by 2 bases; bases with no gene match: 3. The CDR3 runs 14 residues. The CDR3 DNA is TGTGCCTGGAGTAGGGAGGGGCCCTACAATGAGCAGTTCTTC. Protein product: CAWSREGPYNEQFF.

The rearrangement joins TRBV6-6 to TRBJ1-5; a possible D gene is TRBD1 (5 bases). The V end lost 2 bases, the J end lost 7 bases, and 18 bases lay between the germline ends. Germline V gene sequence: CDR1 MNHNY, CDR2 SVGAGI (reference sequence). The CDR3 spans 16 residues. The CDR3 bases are TGTGCCAGCAGTTACCTGTTCAGGGAATCGGACCAGCCCCAGCATTTT. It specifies CASSYLFRESDQPQHF.

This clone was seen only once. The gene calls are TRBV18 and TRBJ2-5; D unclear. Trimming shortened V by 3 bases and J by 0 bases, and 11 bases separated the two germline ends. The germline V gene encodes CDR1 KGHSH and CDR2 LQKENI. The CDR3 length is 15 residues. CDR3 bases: TGTGCCAGCTCACCGGCTGGAGCGTACCAAGAGACCCAGTACTTC. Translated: CASSPAGAYQETQYF.

The CDR3 here is CASSELLGTDTQYF. For the CDR3, the DNA is TGTGCCAGCAGTGAACTACTCGGCACAGATACGCAGTATTTT. The chain joins TRBV2 to TRBJ2-3; D remains unclear. The V gene lost 2 bases and the J gene lost 1 base, with 7 bases spanning the gap. CDR1 and CDR2 (germline): SNHLY, FYNNEI. The CDR3 runs to 14 residues.

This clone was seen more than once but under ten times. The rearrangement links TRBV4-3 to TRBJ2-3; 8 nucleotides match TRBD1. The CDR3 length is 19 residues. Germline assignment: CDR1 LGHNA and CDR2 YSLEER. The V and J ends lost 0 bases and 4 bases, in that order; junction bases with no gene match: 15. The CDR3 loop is CASSQDVRAGQVPPDTQYF. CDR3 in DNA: TGCGCCAGCAGCCAAGATGTCAGGGCGGGACAGGTCCCCCCAGATACGCAGTATTTT.

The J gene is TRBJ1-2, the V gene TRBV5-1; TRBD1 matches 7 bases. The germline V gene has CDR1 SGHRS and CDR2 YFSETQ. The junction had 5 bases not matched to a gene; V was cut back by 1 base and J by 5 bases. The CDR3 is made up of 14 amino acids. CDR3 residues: CASSLTGAGYGYTF. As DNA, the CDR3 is TGCGCCAGCAGCTTGACAGGGGCGGGTTATGGCTACACCTTC.

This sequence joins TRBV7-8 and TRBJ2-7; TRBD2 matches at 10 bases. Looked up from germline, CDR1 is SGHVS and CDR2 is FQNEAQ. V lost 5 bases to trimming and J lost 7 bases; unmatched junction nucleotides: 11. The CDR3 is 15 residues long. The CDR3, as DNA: TGTGCCAGCAGCCCCGGGACTAGCGACTGGCGAGAGCAGTACTTC. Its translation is CASSPGTSDWREQYF.

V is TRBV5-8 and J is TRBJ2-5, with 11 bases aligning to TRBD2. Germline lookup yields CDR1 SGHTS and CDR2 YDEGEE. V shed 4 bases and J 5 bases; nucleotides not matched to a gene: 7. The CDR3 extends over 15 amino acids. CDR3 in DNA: TGTGCCAGCAGCCAAGGGACTAGCGGTAGGGAGACCCAGTACTTC. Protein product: CASSQGTSGRETQYF.

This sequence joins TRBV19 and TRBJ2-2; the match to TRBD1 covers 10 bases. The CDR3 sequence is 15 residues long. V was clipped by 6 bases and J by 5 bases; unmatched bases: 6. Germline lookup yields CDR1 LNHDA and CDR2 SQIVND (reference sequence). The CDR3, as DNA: TGTGCCAGTAGGGGACAGGGGTCGGGGACCGGGGAGCTGTTTTTT. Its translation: CASRGQGSGTGELFF.

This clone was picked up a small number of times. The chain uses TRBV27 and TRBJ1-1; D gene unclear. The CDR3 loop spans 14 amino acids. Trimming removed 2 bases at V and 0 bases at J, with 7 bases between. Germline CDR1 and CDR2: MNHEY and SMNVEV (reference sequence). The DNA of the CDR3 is TGTGCCAGCAGTTTAAACCAGGTGAACACTGAAGCTTTCTTT. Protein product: CASSLNQVNTEAFF.

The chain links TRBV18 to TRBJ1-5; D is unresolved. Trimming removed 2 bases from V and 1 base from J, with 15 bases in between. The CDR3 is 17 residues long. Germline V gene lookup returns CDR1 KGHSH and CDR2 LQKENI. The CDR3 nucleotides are TGTGCCAGCTCACCAAGTGTAACCGGCGGGAGCAATCAGCCCCAGCATTTT. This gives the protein CASSPSVTGGSNQPQHF.

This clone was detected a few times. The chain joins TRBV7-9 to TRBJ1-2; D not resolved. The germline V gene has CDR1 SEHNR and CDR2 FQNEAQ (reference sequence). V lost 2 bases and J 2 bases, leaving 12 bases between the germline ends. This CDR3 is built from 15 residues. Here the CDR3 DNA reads TGTGCCAGCAGCTTAATTCCTGGGCAGAACTATGGCTACACCTTC. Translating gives CASSLIPGQNYGYTF. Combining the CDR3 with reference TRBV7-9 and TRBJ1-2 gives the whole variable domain DTGVSQNPRHKITKRGQNVTFRCDPISEHNRLYWYRQTLGQGPEFLTYFQNEAQLEKSRLLSDRFSAERPKGSFSTLEIQRTEQGDSAMYLCASSLIPGQNYGYTFGSGTRLTVV.

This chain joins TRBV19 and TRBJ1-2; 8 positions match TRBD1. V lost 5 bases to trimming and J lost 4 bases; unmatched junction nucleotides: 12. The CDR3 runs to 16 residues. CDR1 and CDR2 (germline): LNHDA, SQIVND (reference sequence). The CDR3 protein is CASSSRTGLISYGYTF. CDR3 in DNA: TGTGCCAGTAGTTCGCGGACAGGGCTAATAAGCTATGGCTACACCTTC.